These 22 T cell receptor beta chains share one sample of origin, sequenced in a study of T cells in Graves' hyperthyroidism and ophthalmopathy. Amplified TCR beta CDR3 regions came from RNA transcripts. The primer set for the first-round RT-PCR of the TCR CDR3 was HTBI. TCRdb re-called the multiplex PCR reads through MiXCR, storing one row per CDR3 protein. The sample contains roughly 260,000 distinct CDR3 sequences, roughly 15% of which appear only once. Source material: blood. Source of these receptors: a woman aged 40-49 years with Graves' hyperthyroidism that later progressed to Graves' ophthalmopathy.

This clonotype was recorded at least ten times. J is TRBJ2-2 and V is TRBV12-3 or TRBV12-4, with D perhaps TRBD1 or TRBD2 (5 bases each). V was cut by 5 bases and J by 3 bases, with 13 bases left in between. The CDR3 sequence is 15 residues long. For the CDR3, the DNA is TGTGCCAGCAGTCCGAGAGGGACCGACACCGGGGAGCTGTTTTTT. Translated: CASSPRGTDTGELFF.

Written as DNA, the CDR3 is TGTGCCAGCAGCCTCACTCCGGGACAGCGGCGTGAAAAACTGTTTTTT. Its translation is CASSLTPGQRREKLFF. V gene TRBV27 combines with J gene TRBJ1-4; 7 bases agree with TRBD1. Trimming at V came to 6 bases and at J to 7 bases, leaving 14 bases not matched to a gene. The CDR3 has 16 residues. Germline CDR1 and CDR2: MNHEY and SMNVEV (reference sequence).

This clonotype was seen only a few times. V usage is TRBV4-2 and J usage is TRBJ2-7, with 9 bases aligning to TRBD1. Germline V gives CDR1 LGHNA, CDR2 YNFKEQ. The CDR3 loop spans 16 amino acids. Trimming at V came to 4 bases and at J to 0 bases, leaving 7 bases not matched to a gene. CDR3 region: CASSLEQGAGSYEQYF. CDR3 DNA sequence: TGTGCCAGCAGCCTAGAACAGGGGGCAGGCTCCTACGAGCAGTACTTC.

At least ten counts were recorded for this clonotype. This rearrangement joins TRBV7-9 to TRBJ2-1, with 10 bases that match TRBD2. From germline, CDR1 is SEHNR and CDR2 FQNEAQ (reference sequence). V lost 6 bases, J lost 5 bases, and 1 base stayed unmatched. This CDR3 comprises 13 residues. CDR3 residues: CASSSGRNNEQFF. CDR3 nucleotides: TGTGCCAGCAGTAGCGGGAGGAACAATGAGCAGTTCTTC.

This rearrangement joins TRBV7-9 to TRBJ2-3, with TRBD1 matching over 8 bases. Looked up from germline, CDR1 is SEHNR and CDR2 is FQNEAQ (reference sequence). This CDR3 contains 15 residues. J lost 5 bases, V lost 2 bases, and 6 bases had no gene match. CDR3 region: CASSLRGQVRDTQYF. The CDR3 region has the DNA TGTGCCAGCAGCTTAAGGGGACAGGTCAGAGATACGCAGTATTTT.

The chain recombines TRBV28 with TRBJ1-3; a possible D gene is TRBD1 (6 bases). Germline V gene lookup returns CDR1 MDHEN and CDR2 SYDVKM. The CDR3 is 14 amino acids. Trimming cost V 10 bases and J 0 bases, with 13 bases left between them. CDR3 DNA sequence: TGTGCCACCAACGACAGGAGCTCTGGAAACACCATATATTTT. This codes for CATNDRSSGNTIYF.

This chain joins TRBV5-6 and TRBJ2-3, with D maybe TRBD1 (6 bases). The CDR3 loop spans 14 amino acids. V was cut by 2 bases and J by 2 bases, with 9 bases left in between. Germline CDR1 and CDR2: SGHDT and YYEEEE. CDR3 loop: CASSFGQNTDTQYF. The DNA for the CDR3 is TGTGCCAGCAGCTTTGGACAGAACACAGATACGCAGTATTTT.

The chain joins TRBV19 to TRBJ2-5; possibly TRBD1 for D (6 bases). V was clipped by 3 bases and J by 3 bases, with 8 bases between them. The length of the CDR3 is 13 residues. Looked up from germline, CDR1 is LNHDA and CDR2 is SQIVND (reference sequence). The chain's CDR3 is CASSIWTEETQYF. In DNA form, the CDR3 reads TGTGCCAGTAGTATCTGGACAGAAGAGACCCAGTACTTC.

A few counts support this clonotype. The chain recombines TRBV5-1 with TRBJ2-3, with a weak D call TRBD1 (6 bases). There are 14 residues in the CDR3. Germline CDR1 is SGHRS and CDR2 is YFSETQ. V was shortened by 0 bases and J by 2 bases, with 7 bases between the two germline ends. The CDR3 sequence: CASSLGGHTDTQYF. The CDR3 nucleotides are TGCGCCAGCAGCTTGGGGGGGCACACAGATACGCAGTATTTT.

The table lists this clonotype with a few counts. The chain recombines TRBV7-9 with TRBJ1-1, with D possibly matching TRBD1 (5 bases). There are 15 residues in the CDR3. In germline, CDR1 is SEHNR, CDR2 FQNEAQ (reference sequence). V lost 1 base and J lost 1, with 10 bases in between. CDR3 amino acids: CASSLEEGWNTEAFF. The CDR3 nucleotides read TGTGCCAGCAGCTTAGAAGAGGGGTGGAACACTGAAGCTTTCTTT.

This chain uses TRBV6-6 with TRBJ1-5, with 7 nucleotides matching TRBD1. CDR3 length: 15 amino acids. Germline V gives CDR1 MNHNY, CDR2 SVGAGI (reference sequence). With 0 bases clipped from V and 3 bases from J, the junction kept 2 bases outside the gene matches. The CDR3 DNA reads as TGTGCCAGCAGTTACTCGGGACAGTTCAATCAGCCCCAGCATTTT. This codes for CASSYSGQFNQPQHF.

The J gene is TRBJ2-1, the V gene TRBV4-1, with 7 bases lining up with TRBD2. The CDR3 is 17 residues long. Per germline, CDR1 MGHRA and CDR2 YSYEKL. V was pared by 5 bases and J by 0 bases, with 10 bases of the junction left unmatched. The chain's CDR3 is CASSTLGGRASYNEQFF. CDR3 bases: TGCGCCAGCAGCACCCTCGGGGGGAGGGCCTCCTACAATGAGCAGTTCTTC.

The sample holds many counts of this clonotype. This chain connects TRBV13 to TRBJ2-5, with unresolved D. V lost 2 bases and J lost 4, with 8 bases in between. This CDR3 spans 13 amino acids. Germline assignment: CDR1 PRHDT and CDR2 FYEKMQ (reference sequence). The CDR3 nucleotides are TGTGCCAGCAGCTTATCGTCAAGAGAGACCCAGTACTTC. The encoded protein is CASSLSSRETQYF. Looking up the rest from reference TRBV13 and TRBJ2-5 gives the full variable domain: AAGVIQSPRHLIKEKRETATLKCYPIPRHDTVYWYQQGPGQDPQFLISFYEKMQSDKGSIPDRFSAQQFSDYHSELNMSSLELGDSALYFCASSLSSRETQYFGPGTRLLVL.

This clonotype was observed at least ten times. Written as DNA, the CDR3 is TGTGCCAGCAGTTTATCCCCGACTCGGGGTCGGGCTTTCTTT. It encodes CASSLSPTRGRAFF. V gene TRBV27 combines with J gene TRBJ1-1; D is unresolved. V was clipped by 0 bases and J by 11 bases, with 16 bases between them. The CDR3 totals 14 residues. Germline V CDR1 and CDR2: MNHEY, SMNVEV (reference sequence).

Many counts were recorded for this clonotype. In DNA, the CDR3 is TGTGCCAGCAGTACGGGGGGGGAGGGCCTCGAGGATACGCAGTATTTT. Translating gives CASSTGGEGLEDTQYF. This sequence joins TRBV28 and TRBJ2-3, with 8 bases aligning to TRBD2. CDR1 is MDHEN, CDR2 SYDVKM, per germline. This CDR3 contains 16 residues. J was trimmed by 6 bases and V by 5 bases; bases with no gene match: 13.

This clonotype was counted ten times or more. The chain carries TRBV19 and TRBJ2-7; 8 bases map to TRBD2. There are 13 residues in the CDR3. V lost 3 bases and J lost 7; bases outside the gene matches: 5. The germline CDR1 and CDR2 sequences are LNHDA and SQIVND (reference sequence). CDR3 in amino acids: CASSIVLAGEQYF. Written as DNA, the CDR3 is TGTGCCAGTAGTATTGTTCTAGCGGGTGAGCAGTACTTC. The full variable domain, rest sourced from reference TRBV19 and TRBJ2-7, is DGGITQSPKYLFRKEGQNVTLSCEQNLNHDAMYWYRQDPGQGLRLIYYSQIVNDFQKGDIAEGYSVSREKKESFPLTVTSAQKNPTAFYLCASSIVLAGEQYFGPGTRLTVT.

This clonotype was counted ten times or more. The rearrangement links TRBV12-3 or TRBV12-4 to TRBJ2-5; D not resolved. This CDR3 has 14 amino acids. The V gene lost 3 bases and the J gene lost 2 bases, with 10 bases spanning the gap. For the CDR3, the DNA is TGTGCCAGCAGTTTTCGCGGATTACAAGAGACCCAGTACTTC. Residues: CASSFRGLQETQYF.

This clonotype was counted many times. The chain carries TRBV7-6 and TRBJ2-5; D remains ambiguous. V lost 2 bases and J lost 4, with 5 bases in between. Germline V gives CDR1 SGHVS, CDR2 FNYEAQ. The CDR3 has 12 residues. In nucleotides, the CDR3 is TGTGCCAGCAGCTTATTTGGAGAGACCCAGTACTTC. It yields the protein CASSLFGETQYF.

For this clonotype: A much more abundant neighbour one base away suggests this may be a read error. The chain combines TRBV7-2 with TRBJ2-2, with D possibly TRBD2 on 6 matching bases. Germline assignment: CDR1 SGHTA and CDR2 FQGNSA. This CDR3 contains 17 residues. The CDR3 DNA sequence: TGTGCCAGCAGACCACCCTGGGGAGGTCTTAACACCGGGGAGCTGCTTTTT. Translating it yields CASRPPWGGLNTGELLF.

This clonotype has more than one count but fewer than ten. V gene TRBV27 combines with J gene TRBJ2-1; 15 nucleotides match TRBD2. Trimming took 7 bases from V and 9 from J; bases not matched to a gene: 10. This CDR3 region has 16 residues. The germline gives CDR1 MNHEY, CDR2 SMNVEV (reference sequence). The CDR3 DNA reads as TGTGCCAGCAAACGGTCCGGGACTAGCGGGAGGAGTGAGCAGTTCTTC. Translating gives CASKRSGTSGRSEQFF.

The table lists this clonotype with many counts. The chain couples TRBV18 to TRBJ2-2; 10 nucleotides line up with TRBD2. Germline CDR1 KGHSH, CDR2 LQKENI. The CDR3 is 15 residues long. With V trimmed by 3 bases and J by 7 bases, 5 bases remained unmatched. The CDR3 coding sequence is TGTGCCAGCTCACCCCTAGCGGGAGATGTCGGGGAGCTGTTTTTT. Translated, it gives CASSPLAGDVGELFF.

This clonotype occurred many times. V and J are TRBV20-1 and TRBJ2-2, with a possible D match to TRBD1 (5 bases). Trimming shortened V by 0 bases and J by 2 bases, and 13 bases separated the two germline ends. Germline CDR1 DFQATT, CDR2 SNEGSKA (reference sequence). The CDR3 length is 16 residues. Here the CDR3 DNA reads TGCAGTGCTAGAGATAAATCAGGGTTTAACACCGGGGAGCTGTTTTTT. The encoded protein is CSARDKSGFNTGELFF.